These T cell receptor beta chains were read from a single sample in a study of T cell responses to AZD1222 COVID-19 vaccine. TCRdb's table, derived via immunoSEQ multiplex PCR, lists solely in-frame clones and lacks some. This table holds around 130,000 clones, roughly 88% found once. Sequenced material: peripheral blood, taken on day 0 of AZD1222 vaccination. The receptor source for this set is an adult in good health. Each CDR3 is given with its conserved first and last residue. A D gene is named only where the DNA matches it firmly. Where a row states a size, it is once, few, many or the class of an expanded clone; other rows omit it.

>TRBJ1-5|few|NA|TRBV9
CASSVGDTYSNQPQHF
TGTGCCAGCAGCGTAGGTGACACCTATAGCAATCAGCCCCAGCATTTT
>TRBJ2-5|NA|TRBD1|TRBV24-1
CATSDEGQTETQYF
TGTGCCACCAGTGATGAGGGACAGACAGAGACCCAGTACTTC
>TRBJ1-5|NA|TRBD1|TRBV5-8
CASSQGQGATSNQPQHF
TGTGCCAGCAGCCAGGGACAGGGGGCGACGAGCAATCAGCCCCAGCATTTT
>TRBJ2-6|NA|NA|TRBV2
CASRAQETGANVLTF
TGTGCCAGCAGGGCACAGGAAACCGGGGCCAACGTCCTGACTTTC
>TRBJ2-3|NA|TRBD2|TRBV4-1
CASSQGSGSIADTQYF
TGCGCCAGCAGCCAAGGTAGCGGGAGTATCGCAGATACGCAGTATTTT
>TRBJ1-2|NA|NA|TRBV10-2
CASSLELANYGYTF
TGCGCCAGCAGTCTAGAGTTAGCTAACTATGGCTACACCTTC
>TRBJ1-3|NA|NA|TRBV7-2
CASSPLGGYGNTIYF
TGTGCCAGCTCTCCTCTGGGGGGGTATGGAAACACCATATATTTT
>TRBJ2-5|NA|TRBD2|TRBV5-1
CASSSTGLAEETQYF
TGCGCCAGCAGCTCAACGGGACTAGCGGAAGAGACCCAGTACTTC
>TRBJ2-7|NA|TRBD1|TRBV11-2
CASSPINRGKRSSYEQYF
TGTGCCAGCAGCCCAATCAACAGGGGAAAAAGGTCCTCCTACGAGCAGTACTTC
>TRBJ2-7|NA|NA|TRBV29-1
CSVEVGIYEQYF
TGCAGCGTTGAAGTAGGGATCTACGAGCAGTACTTC